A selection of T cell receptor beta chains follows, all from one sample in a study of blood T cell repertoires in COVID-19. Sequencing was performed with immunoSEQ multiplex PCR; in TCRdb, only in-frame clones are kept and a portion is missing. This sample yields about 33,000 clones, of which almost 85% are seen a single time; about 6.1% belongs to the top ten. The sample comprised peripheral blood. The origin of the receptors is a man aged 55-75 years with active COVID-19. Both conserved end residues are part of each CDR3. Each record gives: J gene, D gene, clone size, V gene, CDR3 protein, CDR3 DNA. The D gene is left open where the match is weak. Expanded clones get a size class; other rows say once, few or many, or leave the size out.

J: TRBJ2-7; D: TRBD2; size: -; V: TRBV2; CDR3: CASTGTSGNEQYF; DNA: TGTGCCAGCACTGGGACTAGCGGGAACGAGCAGTACTTC
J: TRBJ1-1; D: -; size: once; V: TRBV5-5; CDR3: CASSLGGGQNTEAFF; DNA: TGTGCCAGCAGCTTAGGGGGTGGGCAGAACACTGAAGCTTTCTTT
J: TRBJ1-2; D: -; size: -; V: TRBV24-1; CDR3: CATSEDTGVGGSFGYTF; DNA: TGTGCCACCAGTGAAGATACGGGAGTGGGGGGAAGTTTTGGCTACACCTTC
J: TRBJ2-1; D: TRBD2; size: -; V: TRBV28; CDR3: CASSLFGGLAGGSYNEQFF; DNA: TGTGCCAGCAGTTTATTCGGGGGGCTAGCGGGAGGGTCCTACAATGAGCAGTTCTTC
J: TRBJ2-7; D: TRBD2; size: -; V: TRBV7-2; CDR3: CASSPRLALGYEQYF; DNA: TGTGCCAGCAGCCCGCGACTAGCTCTTGGGTACGAGCAGTACTTC
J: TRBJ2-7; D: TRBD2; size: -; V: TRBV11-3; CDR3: CASSLGSAGERYF; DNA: TGTGCCAGCAGCTTAGGTTCAGCGGGAGAGCGATACTTC
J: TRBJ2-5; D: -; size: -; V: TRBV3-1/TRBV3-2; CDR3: CASSQGGFGRQETQYF; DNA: TGTGCCAGCAGCCAAGGGGGCTTCGGACGCCAAGAGACCCAGTACTTC
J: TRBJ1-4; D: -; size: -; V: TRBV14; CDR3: CASSTYSEKLFF; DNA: TGTGCCAGCAGCACGTATAGTGAAAAACTGTTTTTT
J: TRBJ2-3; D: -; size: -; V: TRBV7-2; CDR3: CASSPADTQYF; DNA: TGTGCCAGCAGCCCCGCGGATACGCAGTATTTT
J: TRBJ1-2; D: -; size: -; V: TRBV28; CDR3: CASSLDSNYGYTF; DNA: TGTGCCAGCAGCCTTGACAGCAACTATGGCTACACCTTC
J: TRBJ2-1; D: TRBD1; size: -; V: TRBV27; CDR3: CASSPRDRQGFHNEQFF; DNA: TGTGCCAGCAGTCCCCGTGATAGACAGGGCTTTCACAATGAGCAGTTCTTC
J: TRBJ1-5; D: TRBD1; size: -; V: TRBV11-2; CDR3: CASSLEQGSNQPQHF; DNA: TGTGCCAGCAGCTTAGAACAGGGGAGTAATCAGCCCCAGCATTTT
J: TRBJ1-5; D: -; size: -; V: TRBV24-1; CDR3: CATSDGHSNQPQHF; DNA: TGTGCCACCAGTGATGGCCACAGCAATCAGCCCCAGCATTTT
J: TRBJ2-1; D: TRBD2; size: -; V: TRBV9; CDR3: CASSVEGRGVYNEQFF; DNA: TGTGCCAGCAGCGTAGAAGGGCGGGGGGTGTACAATGAGCAGTTCTTC
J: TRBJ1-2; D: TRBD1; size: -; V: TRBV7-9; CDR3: CASSSDRDRGYGYTF; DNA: TGTGCCAGCAGCTCAGATAGGGACAGGGGTTATGGCTACACCTTC
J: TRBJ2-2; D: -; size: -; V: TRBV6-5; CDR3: CASSLTVANTGELFF; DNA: TGTGCCAGCAGTCTGACAGTAGCGAACACCGGGGAGCTGTTTTTT
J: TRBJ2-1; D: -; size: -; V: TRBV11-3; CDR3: CASSLEVSSYNEQFF; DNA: TGTGCCAGCAGCTTGGAGGTTAGCTCCTACAATGAGCAGTTCTTC
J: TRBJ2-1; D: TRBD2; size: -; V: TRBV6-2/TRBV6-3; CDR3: CASSTRTSGPYNEQFF; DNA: TGTGCCAGCAGTACAAGGACTAGCGGACCCTACAATGAGCAGTTCTTC
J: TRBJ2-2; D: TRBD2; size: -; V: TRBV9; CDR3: CASSWGLAGDATGELFF; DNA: TGTGCCAGCAGCTGGGGACTAGCGGGAGACGCCACCGGGGAGCTGTTTTTT
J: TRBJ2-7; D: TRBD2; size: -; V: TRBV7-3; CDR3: CASSLNPLAGGSEQYF; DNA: TGTGCCAGCAGCTTAAATCCCCTAGCGGGAGGTTCCGAGCAGTACTTC
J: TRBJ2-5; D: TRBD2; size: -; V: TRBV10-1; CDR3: CASSESGVAGAEETQYF; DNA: TGCGCCAGCAGTGAGTCGGGAGTAGCGGGAGCGGAGGAGACCCAGTACTTC
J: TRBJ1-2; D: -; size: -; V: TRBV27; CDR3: CASSDGTRGAYGYTF; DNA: TGTGCCAGCAGTGACGGGACCCGGGGGGCCTATGGCTACACCTTC
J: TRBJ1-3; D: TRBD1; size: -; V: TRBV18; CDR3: CASSPRDSSGNTIYF; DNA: TGTGCCAGCTCACCACGGGACAGCTCTGGAAACACCATATATTTT
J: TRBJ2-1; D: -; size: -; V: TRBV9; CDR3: CASSRDWGINEQFF; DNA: TGTGCCAGCAGCCGGGACTGGGGGATCAATGAGCAGTTCTTC
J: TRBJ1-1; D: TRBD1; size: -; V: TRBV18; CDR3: CASRQGQEAFF; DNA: TGTGCCAGCCGACAGGGGCAAGAAGCTTTCTTT
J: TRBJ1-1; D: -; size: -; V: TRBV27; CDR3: CASSPTGLRNTEAFF; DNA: TGTGCCAGCAGCCCTACAGGTCTCAGGAACACTGAAGCTTTCTTT
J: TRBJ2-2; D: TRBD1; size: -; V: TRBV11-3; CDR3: CASSGRTGGTGELFF; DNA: TGTGCCAGCAGCGGCAGGACAGGAGGTACCGGGGAGCTGTTTTTT
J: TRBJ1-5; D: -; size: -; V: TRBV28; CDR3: CASSFWGPGSNQPQHF; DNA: TGTGCCAGCAGTTTTTGGGGGCCCGGGAGCAATCAGCCCCAGCATTTT
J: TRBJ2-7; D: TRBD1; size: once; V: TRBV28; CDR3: CASSFRLRQGSEQYF; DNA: TGTGCCAGCAGTTTCCGGCTTCGACAGGGTAGCGAGCAGTACTTC
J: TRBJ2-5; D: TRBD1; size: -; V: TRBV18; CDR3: CASSPGQGQETQYF; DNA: TGTGCCAGCTCACCGGGACAGGGTCAAGAGACCCAGTACTTC
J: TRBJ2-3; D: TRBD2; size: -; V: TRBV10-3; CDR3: CAISETSGGTSTDTQYF; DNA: TGTGCCATCAGTGAGACTAGCGGAGGTACTAGCACAGATACGCAGTATTTT
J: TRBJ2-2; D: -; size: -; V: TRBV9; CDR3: CASSSTYRNTGELFF; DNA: TGTGCCAGCAGCTCCACGTACAGGAACACCGGGGAGCTGTTTTTT
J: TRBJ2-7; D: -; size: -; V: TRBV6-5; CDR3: CASALGDVEQYF; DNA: TGTGCCAGCGCCCTAGGGGATGTCGAGCAGTACTTC
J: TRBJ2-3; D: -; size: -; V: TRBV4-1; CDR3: CASSQDGSLLDTQYF; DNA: TGCGCCAGCAGCCAAGACGGGAGTTTGCTGGATACGCAGTATTTT
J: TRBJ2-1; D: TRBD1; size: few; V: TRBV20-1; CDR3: CSASDRDNEQFF; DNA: TGCAGTGCTAGTGACAGGGACAATGAGCAGTTCTTC
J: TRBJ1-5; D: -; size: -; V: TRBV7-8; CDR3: CASSPIRGGDQPQHF; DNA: TGTGCCAGCAGCCCCATCCGAGGCGGAGATCAGCCCCAGCATTTT
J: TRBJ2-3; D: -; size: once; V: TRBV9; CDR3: CASTRGGEGFTDTQYF; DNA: TGTGCCAGCACCAGAGGGGGGGAGGGCTTCACAGATACGCAGTATTTT
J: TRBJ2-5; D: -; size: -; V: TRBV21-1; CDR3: CASSTPRGKTQYF; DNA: TGTGCCAGCAGCACCCCTAGGGGAAAGACCCAGTACTTC
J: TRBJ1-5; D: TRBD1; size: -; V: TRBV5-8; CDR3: CASSLRQGQQPQHF; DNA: TGTGCCAGCAGCCTTCGACAGGGCCAACAGCCCCAGCATTTT
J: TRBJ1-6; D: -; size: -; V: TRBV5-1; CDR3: CASSFDRRNSPLHF; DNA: TGCGCCAGCAGCTTTGACAGGCGCAATTCACCCCTCCACTTT
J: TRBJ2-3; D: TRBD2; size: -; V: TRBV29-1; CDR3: CSVGQRDLTDTQYF; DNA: TGCAGCGTCGGCCAGCGGGACCTCACAGATACGCAGTATTTT
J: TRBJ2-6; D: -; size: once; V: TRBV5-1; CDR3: CASSLVTGSGANVLTF; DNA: TGCGCCAGCAGCTTGGTCACGGGCTCTGGGGCCAACGTCCTGACTTTC
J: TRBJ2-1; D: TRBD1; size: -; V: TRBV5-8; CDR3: CASSTGTGTWEEQFF; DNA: TGTGCCAGCAGCACCGGGACAGGTACATGGGAGGAGCAGTTCTTC
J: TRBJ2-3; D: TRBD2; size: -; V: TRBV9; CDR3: CASSEGLALSTDTQYF; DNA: TGTGCCAGCAGCGAGGGACTAGCATTAAGCACAGATACGCAGTATTTT
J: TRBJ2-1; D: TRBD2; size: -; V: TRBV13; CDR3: CASSSGLIFGLAGDLRKGNEQFF; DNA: TGTGCCAGCAGCTCCGGACTCATCTTTGGACTAGCGGGAGACCTACGCAAAGGGAATGAGCAGTTCTTC
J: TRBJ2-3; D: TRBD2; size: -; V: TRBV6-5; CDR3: CASSYSGTSGSTQYF; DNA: TGTGCCAGCAGTTACTCGGGGACTAGCGGGAGCACGCAGTATTTT
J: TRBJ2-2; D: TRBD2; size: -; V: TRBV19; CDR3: CASSRIAGANTGELFF; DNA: TGTGCCAGTAGTAGAATAGCGGGGGCAAACACCGGGGAGCTGTTTTTT
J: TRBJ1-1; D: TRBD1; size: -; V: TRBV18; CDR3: CASSLFRTGGRDTEAFF; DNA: TGTGCCAGCTCACTTTTCAGGACAGGGGGCCGGGACACTGAAGCTTTCTTT
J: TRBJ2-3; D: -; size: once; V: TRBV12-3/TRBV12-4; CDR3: CASSSTEGNTQYF; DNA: TGTGCCAGCAGTTCAACGGAGGGGAATACGCAGTATTTT
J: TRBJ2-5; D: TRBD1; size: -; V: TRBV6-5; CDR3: CASLSLGQKETQYF; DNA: TGTGCCAGCCTCTCCCTGGGACAGAAAGAGACCCAGTACTTC
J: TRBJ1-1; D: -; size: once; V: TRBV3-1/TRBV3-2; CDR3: CASGARPAEAFF; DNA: TGTGCCAGCGGGGCAAGACCCGCTGAAGCTTTCTTT
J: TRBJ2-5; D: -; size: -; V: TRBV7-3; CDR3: CASSLTGAEETQYF; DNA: TGTGCCAGCAGCTTAACTGGGGCGGAAGAGACCCAGTACTTC
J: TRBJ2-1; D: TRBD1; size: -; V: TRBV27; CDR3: CASSPGQANGEQFF; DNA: TGTGCCAGCTCCCCTGGACAGGCTAACGGTGAGCAGTTCTTC
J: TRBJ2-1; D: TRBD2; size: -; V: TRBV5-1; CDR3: CASSFTSGGYNEQFF; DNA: TGCGCCAGCAGCTTCACTAGCGGGGGATACAATGAGCAGTTCTTC
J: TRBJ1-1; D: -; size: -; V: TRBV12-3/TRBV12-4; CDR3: CASISEGNTEAFF; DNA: TGTGCCAGCATCTCAGAGGGTAACACTGAAGCTTTCTTT
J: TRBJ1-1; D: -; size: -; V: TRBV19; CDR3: CASSIPRVQPNTEAFF; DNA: TGTGCCAGTAGTATCCCCAGGGTCCAACCAAACACTGAAGCTTTCTTT
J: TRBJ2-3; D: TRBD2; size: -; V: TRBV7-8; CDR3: CASSFGLAGAYTDTQYF; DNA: TGTGCCAGCAGCTTTGGACTAGCGGGGGCCTACACAGATACGCAGTATTTT
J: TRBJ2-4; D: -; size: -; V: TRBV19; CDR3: CASSTQVLGIQYF; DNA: TGTGCCAGTAGTACTCAGGTTTTAGGCATTCAGTACTTC
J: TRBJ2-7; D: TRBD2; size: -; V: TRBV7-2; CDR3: CASSFTSGFHEQYF; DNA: TGTGCCAGCAGCTTCACTAGCGGGTTCCACGAGCAGTACTTC
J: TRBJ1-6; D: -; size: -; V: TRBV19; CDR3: CASSIPTAGGSPLHF; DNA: TGTGCCAGTAGTATCCCGACAGCGGGCGGTTCACCCCTCCACTTT